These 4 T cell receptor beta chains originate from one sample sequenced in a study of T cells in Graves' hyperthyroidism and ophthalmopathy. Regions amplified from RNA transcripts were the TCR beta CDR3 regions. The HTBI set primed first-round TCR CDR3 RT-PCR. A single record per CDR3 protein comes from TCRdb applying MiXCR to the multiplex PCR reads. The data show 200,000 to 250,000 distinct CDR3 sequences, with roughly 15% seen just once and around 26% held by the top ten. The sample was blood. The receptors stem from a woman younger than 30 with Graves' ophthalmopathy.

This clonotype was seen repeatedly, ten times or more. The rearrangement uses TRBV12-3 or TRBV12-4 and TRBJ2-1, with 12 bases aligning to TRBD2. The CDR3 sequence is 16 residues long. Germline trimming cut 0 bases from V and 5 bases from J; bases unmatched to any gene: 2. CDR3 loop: CASSLATSGGHNEQFF. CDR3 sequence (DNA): TGTGCCAGCAGTTTAGCGACTAGCGGGGGTCACAATGAGCAGTTCTTC.

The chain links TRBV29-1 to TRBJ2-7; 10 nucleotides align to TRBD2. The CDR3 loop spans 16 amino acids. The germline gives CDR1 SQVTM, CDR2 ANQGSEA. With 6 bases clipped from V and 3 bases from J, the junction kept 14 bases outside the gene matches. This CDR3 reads CSVCLIGTSVIYEQYF. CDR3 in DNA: TGCAGCGTCTGTTTGATCGGGACTAGCGTTATCTACGAGCAGTACTTC.

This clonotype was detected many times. The DNA of the CDR3 is TGTGCCAGCAGAACCACGAGGGCCTGGGGCTACACCTTC. This sequence encodes CASRTTRAWGYTF. The J gene is TRBJ1-2, the V gene TRBV28; D unresolved. Germline CDR1 MDHEN, CDR2 SYDVKM. This CDR3 region has 13 residues. The V end lost 6 bases, the J end lost 8 bases, and 16 bases lay between the germline ends.

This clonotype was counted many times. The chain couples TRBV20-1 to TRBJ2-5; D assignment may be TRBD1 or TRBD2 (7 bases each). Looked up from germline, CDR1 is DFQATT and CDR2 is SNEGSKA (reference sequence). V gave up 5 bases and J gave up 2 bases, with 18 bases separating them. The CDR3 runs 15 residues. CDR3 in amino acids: CSAGGEGAEQETQYF. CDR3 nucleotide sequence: TGCAGTGCTGGAGGGGAGGGGGCAGAGCAAGAGACCCAGTACTTC.